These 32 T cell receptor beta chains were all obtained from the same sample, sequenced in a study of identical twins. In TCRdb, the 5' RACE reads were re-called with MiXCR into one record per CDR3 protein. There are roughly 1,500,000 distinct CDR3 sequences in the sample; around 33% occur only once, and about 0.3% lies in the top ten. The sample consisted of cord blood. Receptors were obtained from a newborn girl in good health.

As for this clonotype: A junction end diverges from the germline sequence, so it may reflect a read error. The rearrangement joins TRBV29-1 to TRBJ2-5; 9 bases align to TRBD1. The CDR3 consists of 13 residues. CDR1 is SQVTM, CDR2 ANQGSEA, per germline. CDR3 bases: TGCAGCGCAACACAGGGGGCGGCAGAGGCCCAGTACTTC. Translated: CSATQGAAEAQYF.

This chain's CDR3 is CASSLTQTGAGGGQFF. The CDR3 region has the DNA TGTGCCAGCAGTTTAACCCAGACAGGGGCTGGAGGGGGGCAGTTCTTC. The chain links TRBV12-3 or TRBV12-4 to TRBJ2-1; 8 positions agree with TRBD1. The V and J ends lost 2 bases and 12 bases, in that order; junction bases with no gene match: 15. This CDR3 contains 16 residues.

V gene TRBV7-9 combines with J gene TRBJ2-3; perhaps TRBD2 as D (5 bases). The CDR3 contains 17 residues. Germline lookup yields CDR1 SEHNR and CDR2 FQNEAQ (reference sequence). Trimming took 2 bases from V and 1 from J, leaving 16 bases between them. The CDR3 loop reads CASSLYYGKWGTDTQYF. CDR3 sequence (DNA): TGTGCCAGCAGCTTATATTACGGGAAGTGGGGCACAGATACGCAGTATTTT.

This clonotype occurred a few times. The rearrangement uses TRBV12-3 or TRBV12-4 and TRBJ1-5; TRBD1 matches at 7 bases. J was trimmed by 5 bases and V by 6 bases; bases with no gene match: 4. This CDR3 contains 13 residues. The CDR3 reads CASRNRGYQPQHF. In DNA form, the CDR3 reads TGTGCCAGCAGGAACAGGGGCTATCAGCCCCAGCATTTT.

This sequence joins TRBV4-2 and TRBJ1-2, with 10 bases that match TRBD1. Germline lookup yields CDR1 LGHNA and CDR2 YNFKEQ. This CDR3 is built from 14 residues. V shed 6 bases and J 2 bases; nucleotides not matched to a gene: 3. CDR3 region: CASRGQGRNYGYTF. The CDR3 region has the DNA TGTGCCAGCAGGGGACAGGGGAGGAACTATGGCTACACCTTC.

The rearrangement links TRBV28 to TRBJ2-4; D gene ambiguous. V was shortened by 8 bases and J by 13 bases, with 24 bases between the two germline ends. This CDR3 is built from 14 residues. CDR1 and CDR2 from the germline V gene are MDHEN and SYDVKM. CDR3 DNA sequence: TGTGCCAGCTATGGGGTAGGAAGCTCCTACGACCAGTACTTC. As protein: CASYGVGSSYDQYF. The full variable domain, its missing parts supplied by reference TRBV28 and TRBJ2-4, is DVKVTQSSRYLVKRTGEKVFLECVQDMDHENMFWYRQDPGLGLRLIYFSYDVKMKEKGDIPEGYSVSREKKERFSLILESASTNQTSMYLCASYGVGSSYDQYFGAGTRLSVL.

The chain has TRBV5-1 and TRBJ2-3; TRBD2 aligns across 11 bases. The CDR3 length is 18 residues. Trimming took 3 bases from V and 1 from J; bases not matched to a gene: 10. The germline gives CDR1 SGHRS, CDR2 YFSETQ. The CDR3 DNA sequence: TGCGCCAGCAGCTCATTAGCGGGGGGGAATTCCGGCACAGATACGCAGTATTTT. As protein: CASSSLAGGNSGTDTQYF.

The CDR3 DNA is TGTGCCAGCAGTCCAACTAGCGGGAGAATAGATACGCAGTATTTT. It yields the protein CASSPTSGRIDTQYF. The chain uses TRBV28 and TRBJ2-3; the match to TRBD2 covers 11 bases. Germline CDR1 reads MDHEN; CDR2 reads SYDVKM. J gave up 5 bases and V 5 bases, and 6 bases lay outside the gene matches. This CDR3 region has 15 residues.

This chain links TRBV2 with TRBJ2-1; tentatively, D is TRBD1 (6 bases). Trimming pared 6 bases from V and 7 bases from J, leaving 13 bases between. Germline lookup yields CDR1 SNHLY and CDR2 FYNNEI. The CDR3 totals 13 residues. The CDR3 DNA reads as TGTGCCAGCAGATTTACCAGGGGAAATGAGCAGTTCTTC. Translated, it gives CASRFTRGNEQFF.

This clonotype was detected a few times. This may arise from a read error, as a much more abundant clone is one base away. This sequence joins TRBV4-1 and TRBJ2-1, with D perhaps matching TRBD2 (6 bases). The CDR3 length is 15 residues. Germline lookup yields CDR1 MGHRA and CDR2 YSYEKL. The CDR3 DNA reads TGCGCCAGCAGCCAAACCTTTTGGGGGGTCAATGGGCAGTTCTTC. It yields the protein CASSQTFWGVNGQFF.

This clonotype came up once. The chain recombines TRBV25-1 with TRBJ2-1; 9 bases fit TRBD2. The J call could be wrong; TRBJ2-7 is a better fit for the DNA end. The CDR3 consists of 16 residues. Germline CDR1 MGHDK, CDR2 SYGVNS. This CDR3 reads CASSDMRGGSYNEQYF. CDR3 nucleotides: TGTGCCAGCAGTGATATGCGGGGGGGCTCCTACAATGAGCAGTACTTC.

This chain's CDR3 is CAISEARLDEQFF. The CDR3 DNA is TGTGCCATCAGTGAGGCCCGACTGGATGAGCAGTTCTTC. The chain is built from TRBV10-3 and TRBJ2-1, with D hard to call. The CDR3 contains 13 residues. Between the trimmed V and J ends, which lost 2 bases and 8 bases, there was a span of 10 bases. The germline CDR1 and CDR2 sequences are ENHRY and SYGVKD.

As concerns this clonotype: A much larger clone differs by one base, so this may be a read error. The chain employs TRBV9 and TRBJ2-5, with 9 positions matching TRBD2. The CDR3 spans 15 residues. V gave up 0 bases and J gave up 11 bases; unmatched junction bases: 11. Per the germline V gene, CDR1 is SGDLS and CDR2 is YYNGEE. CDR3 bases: TGTGCCAGCAGCGTAGAGGCGGGAGGGACCTACGGGCAGTACTTC. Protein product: CASSVEAGGTYGQYF.

The CDR3 nucleotides are TGTGCCAGCAGTAGCCCGGGACAGGATAATTCACCCCTCCACTTT. Translated, it gives CASSSPGQDNSPLHF. The chain links TRBV6-6 to TRBJ1-6; TRBD1 matches 8 bases. V shed 5 bases, J shed 5 bases, and the junction held 5 bases outside the gene matches. This CDR3 is 15 amino acids long. The germline V gene has CDR1 MNHNY and CDR2 SVGAGI (reference sequence).

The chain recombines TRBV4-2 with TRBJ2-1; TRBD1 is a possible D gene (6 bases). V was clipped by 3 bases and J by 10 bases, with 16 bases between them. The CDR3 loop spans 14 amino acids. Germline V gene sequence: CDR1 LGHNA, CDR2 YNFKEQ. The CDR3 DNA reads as TGTGCCAGCAGCCAGGTACAGGGTTTAGGCGAGCAGTTCTTC. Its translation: CASSQVQGLGEQFF.

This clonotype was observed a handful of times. The CDR3 DNA reads TGTGCCAGCAGTTTTAGGCCCTGGGGCGGGAGAACCCGCTACGAGCAGTACTTC. Amino acid sequence: CASSFRPWGGRTRYEQYF. The chain carries TRBV12-3 or TRBV12-4 and TRBJ2-7; 7 bases line up with TRBD2. The J segment lost 3 bases and the V segment lost 3 bases, leaving 17 bases of the junction unmatched. The CDR3 loop spans 18 amino acids.

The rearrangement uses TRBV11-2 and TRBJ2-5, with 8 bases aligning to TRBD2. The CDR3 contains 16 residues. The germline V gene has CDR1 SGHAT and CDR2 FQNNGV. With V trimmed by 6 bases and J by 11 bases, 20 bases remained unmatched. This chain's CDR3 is CASSSPLAGTYNEQYF. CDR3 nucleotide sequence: TGTGCCAGCAGTTCCCCCTTAGCGGGGACCTACAATGAGCAGTACTTC. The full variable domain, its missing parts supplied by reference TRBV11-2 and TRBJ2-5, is EAGVAQSPRYKIIEKRQSVAFWCNPISGHATLYWYQQILGQGPKLLIQFQNNGVVDDSQLPKDRFSAERLKGVDSTLKIQPAKLEDSAVYLCASSSPLAGTYNEQYFGPGTRLLVL.

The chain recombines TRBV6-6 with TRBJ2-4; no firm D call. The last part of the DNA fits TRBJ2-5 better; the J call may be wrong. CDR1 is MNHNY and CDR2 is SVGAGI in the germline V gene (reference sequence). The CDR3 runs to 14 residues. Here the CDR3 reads CASRRGVLGETQYF. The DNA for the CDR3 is TGTGCCAGCCGGCGCGGCGTATTGGGAGAGACCCAGTACTTC.

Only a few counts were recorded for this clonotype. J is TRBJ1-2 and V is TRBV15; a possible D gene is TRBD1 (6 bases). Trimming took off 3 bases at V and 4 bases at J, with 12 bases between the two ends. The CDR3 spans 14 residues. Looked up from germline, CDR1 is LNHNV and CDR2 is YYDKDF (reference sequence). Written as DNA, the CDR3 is TGTGCCACCAGCAGCTGGACAGCCCGCTATGGCTACACCTTC. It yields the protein CATSSWTARYGYTF.

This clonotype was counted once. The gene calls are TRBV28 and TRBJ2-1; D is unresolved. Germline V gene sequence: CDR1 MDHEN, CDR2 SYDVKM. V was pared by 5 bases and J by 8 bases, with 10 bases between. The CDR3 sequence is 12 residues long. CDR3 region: CASSADQDEQFF. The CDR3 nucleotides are TGTGCCAGCAGTGCCGATCAGGATGAGCAGTTCTTC.

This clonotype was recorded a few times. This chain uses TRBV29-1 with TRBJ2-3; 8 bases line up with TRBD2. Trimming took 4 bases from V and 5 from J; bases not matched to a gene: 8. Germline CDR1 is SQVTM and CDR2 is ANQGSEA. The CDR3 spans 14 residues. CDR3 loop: CSVVPAGVVDTQYF. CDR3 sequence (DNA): TGCAGCGTTGTGCCAGCGGGGGTGGTAGATACGCAGTATTTT.

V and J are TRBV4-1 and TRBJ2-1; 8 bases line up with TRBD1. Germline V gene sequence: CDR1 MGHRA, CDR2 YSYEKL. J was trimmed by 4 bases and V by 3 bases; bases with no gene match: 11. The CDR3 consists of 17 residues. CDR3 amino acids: CASSHLPRTGIYNEQFF. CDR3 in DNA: TGCGCCAGCAGCCATCTCCCCCGGACAGGGATTTACAATGAGCAGTTCTTC.

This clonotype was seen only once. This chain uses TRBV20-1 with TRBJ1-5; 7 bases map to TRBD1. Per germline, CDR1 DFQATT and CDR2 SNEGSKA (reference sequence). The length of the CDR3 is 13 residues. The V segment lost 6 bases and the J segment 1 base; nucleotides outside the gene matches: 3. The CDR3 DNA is TGCAGTGCGGAGGACAGGAGCAATCAGCCCCAGCATTTT. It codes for CSAEDRSNQPQHF.

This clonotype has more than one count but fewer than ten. CDR3 DNA: TGTGCCAGCAGCTTCGCTAGCGGGAGGGTAGAAGAGACCCAGTACTTC. Amino acid sequence: CASSFASGRVEETQYF. The gene calls are TRBV7-9 and TRBJ2-5, with TRBD2 matching 12 bases. With 3 bases clipped from V and 3 bases from J, the junction kept 5 bases outside the gene matches. The CDR3 has 16 residues. Germline V gene sequence: CDR1 SEHNR, CDR2 FQNEAQ (reference sequence).

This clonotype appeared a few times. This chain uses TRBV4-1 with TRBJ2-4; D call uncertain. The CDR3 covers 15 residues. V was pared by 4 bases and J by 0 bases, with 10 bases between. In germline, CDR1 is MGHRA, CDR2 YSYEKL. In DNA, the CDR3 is TGCGCCAGCAGCCGAATACAGATAGCCAAAAACATTCAGTACTTC. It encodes CASSRIQIAKNIQYF.

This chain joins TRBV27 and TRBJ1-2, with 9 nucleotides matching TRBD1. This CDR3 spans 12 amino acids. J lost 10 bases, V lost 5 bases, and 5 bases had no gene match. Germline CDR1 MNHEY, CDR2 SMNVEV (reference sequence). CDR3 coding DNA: TGTGCCAGCAGTCCCAGGACAGGGGACTACACCTTC. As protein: CASSPRTGDYTF.

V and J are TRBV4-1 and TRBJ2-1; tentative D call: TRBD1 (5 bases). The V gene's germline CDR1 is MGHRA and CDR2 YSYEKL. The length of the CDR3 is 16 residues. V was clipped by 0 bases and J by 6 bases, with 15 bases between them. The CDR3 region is CASSQEHDREPNEQFF. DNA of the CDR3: TGCGCCAGCAGCCAAGAACATGACAGAGAACCCAATGAGCAGTTCTTC.

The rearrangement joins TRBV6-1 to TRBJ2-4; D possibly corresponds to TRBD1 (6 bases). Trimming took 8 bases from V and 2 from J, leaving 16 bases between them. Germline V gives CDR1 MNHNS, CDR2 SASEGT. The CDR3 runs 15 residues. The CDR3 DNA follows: TGTGCCAGCGGGGGCCGTGGGCTAACCAAAAACATTCAGTACTTC. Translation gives CASGGRGLTKNIQYF.

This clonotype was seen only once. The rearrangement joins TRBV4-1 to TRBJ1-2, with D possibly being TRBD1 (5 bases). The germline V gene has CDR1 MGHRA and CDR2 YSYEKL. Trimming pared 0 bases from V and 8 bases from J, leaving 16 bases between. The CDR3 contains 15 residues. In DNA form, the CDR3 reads TGCGCCAGCAGCCAAGATCGGGGCGGGGAACGGGGCTACACCTTC. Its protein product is CASSQDRGGERGYTF.

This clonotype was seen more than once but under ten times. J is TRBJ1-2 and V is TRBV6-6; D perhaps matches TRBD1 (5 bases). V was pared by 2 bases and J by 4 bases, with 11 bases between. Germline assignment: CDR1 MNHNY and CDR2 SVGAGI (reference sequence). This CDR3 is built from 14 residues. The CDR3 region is CASSYRDGGYGYTF. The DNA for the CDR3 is TGTGCCAGCAGTTACAGGGACGGAGGCTATGGCTACACCTTC.

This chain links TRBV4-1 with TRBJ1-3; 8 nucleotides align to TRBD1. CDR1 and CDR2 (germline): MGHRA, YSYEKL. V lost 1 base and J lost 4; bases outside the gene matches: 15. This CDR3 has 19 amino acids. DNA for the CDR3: TGCGCCAGCAGCCAAGCCCAGGGGGCGCGAACCGGACGCGGAAACACCATATATTTT. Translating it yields CASSQAQGARTGRGNTIYF.

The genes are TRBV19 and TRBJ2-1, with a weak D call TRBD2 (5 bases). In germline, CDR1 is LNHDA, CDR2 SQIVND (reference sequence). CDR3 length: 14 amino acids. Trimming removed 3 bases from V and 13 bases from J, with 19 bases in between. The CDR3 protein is CASSMRVIGETQFF. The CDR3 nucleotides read TGTGCCAGTAGTATGAGGGTGATCGGAGAGACCCAGTTCTTC.